The subject of this entry is one T cell receptor beta chain. The antigen remains undetermined. The data were obtained in a study of T cells in localized non-small cell lung cancer. Findings and caveats of the study: As only one tumor region underwent sequencing, heterogeneity remains possible. Uninvolved adjacent lung showed peak T cell clonality, exceeding tumor. Adjacent lung had a median approximately 50 of the 100 largest tumor clones. Longer overall survival was seen with higher T cell density measured in blood.

The CDR3 totals 16 residues. Trimming left V 3 bases short and J 1 base short, with 12 bases between. Looked up from germline, CDR1 is KGHSH and CDR2 is LQKENI. Clones were sequenced by immunoSEQ multiplex PCR, and TCRdb holds only the in-frame ones, with some missing. The table includes roughly 25,000 clones, roughly nine tenths detected once. This receptor was taken from a female donor older than 55 with stage II squamous cell lung carcinoma. The chain carries TRBV18 and TRBJ2-2; maybe TRBD2 (5 bases). Material: peripheral blood, obtained before any cancer treatment. The CDR3 reads CASSPDGVGNTGELFF. CDR3 DNA sequence: TGTGCCAGCTCACCCGACGGGGTAGGGAACACCGGGGAGCTGTTTTTT.